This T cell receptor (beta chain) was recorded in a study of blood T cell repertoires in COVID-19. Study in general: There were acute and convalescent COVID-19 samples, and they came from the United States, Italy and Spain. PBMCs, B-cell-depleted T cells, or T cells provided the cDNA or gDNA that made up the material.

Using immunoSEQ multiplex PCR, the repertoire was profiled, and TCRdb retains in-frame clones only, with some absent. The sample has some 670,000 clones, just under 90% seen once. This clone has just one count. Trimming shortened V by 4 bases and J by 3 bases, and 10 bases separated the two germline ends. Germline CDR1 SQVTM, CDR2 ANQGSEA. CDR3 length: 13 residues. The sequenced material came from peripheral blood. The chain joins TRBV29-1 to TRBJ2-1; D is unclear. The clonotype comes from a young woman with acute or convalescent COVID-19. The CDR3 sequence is CSVVPRDYNEQFF. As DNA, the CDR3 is TGCAGCGTTGTTCCACGAGACTACAATGAGCAGTTCTTC.